Following are 20 T cell receptor beta chains from one sample sequenced in a study of patients and donors after allogeneic stem cell transplantation. A single record per CDR3 protein comes from TCRdb applying MiXCR to the RT-PCR reads. The repertoire holds approximately 160,000 distinct CDR3 sequences, around 28% seen once, with approximately 3% in the top ten. The sample comprised blood, either unsorted or a sorted T cell fraction (not recorded which). These receptors all come from a human donor who was either an allogeneic HSCT recipient or a stem cell or donor lymphocyte infusion donor (not recorded which). It is not recorded whose cells these are; they may come from a transplant donor.

In its sample, this clonotype was seen a few times. V gene TRBV10-3 combines with J gene TRBJ2-1, with D maybe TRBD1 (6 bases). Germline V gene lookup returns CDR1 ENHRY and CDR2 SYGVKD. The germline V and J ends were trimmed by 0 bases and 8 bases, with 20 bases remaining between them. The CDR3 has 17 residues. The CDR3 loop reads CAISESTTISGGYEQFF. The DNA of the CDR3 is TGTGCCATCAGTGAGTCTACTACGATTTCTGGGGGCTATGAGCAGTTCTTC.

This chain links TRBV4-3 with TRBJ1-5; a weak D match, TRBD1 (5 bases). With 2 bases removed from V and 1 base from J, the gap between germline ends came to 15 bases. In germline, CDR1 is LGHNA, CDR2 YSLEER. This CDR3 is built from 17 residues. Here the CDR3 DNA reads TGCGCCAGCAGCCAATACCCCCCGGGACTAAGCAATCAGCCCCAGCATTTT. This translates into CASSQYPPGLSNQPQHF.

This clonotype was picked up one time. Being one base from a much bigger clone, this may be a read error. The genes are TRBV4-3 and TRBJ1-1, with a tentative D call TRBD1 (5 bases). The CDR3 totals 15 residues. Trimming removed 0 bases from V and 11 bases from J, with 19 bases in between. Per germline, CDR1 LGHNA and CDR2 YSLEER. The CDR3 loop reads CASSQDDQVSGGAFF. CDR3 bases: TGCGCCAGCAGCCAAGATGACCAGGTCTCCGGGGGGGCTTTCTTT.

This clonotype was seen ten or more times. The chain uses TRBV28 and TRBJ1-1; D gene uncertain. Trimming pared 7 bases from V and 3 bases from J, leaving 9 bases between. This CDR3 spans 12 amino acids. The germline CDR1 and CDR2 sequences are MDHEN and SYDVKM. The DNA for the CDR3 is TGTGCCAGCAATCCGGGATACACTGAAGCTTTCTTT. Its translation is CASNPGYTEAFF.

V usage is TRBV12-3 or TRBV12-4 and J usage is TRBJ2-2; D remains ambiguous. This CDR3 is 13 amino acids long. The V gene lost 6 bases and the J gene lost 4 bases, with 9 bases spanning the gap. CDR3 sequence reads: CASSRRFTGELFF. The DNA for the CDR3 is TGTGCCAGCAGCCGTCGGTTCACCGGGGAGCTGTTTTTT.

This clonotype was picked up many times. This rearrangement joins TRBV5-6 to TRBJ2-1, with D unclear. The CDR3 runs to 16 residues. The germline CDR1 and CDR2 sequences are SGHDT and YYEEEE. Trimming stripped 4 bases from V and 1 base from J, with 15 bases between. In DNA, the CDR3 is TGTGCCAGCAGCCGTTTCGAGCTACTGTCCTACAATGAGCAGTTCTTC. It translates to CASSRFELLSYNEQFF.

In this sample, this clonotype turned up once. The rearrangement joins TRBV20-1 to TRBJ2-3, with 8 bases that match TRBD2. Germline loops: CDR1 DFQATT, CDR2 SNEGSKA (reference sequence). The CDR3 contains 14 residues. Trimming cost V 6 bases and J 4 bases; bases outside gene matches: 9. This CDR3 is CSATGTRVPDTQYF. The CDR3 nucleotides read TGCAGTGCAACCGGGACTAGAGTCCCAGATACGCAGTATTTT.

This clonotype was observed many times. The chain carries TRBV29-1 and TRBJ1-5, with D uncertain. Trimming removed 7 bases at V and 4 bases at J, with 11 bases between. Germline V gene data show CDR1 as SQVTM and CDR2 as ANQGSEA. This CDR3 contains 12 residues. CDR3 in amino acids: CSALEGNQPQHF. For the CDR3, the DNA is TGCAGCGCCCTCGAGGGAAATCAGCCCCAGCATTTT.

The chain carries TRBV2 and TRBJ1-2; maybe TRBD1 (6 bases). The CDR3 has 13 residues. V lost 10 bases, J lost 4 bases, and 16 bases lay in between. CDR1 is SNHLY, CDR2 FYNNEI, per germline. CDR3 nucleotides: TGTGCCATGGGGGCGAAGGGACGCTATGGCTACACCTTC. Its translation: CAMGAKGRYGYTF.

The chain links TRBV5-1 to TRBJ2-7; 7 bases agree with TRBD2. This CDR3 has 17 amino acids. Trimming cost V 3 bases and J 1 base; bases outside gene matches: 13. Germline loops: CDR1 SGHRS, CDR2 YFSETQ. This CDR3 is CASSWTRDFDNSYEQYF. The DNA of the CDR3 is TGCGCCAGCAGCTGGACTAGGGACTTTGATAATTCCTACGAGCAGTACTTC.

This clonotype was detected only a few times. The V call is TRBV12-3 or TRBV12-4, the J call TRBJ2-1, with 8 bases identical to TRBD2. The V and J ends lost 5 bases and 4 bases, in that order; junction bases with no gene match: 16. The CDR3 has 18 residues. DNA of the CDR3: TGTGCCAGCAGTACCCCGAGACTAGCGCCATCGTCATACAATGAGCAGTTCTTC. Protein sequence: CASSTPRLAPSSYNEQFF.

This clonotype was seen a handful of times. The chain combines TRBV7-2 with TRBJ2-3; 7 bases fit TRBD1. The V and J ends lost 7 bases and 1 base, in that order; junction bases with no gene match: 5. Germline V lookup: CDR1 SGHTA, CDR2 FQGNSA. The CDR3 spans 14 residues. The CDR3 is CASKRGRGTDTQYF. Here the CDR3 DNA reads TGTGCCAGCAAGAGGGGGCGGGGCACAGATACGCAGTATTTT. Full variable domain (missing parts from reference TRBV7-2 and TRBJ2-3): GAGVSQSPSNKVTEKGKDVELRCDPISGHTALYWYRQSLGQGLEFLIYFQGNSAPDKSGLPSDRFSAERTGGSVSTLTIQRTQQEDSAVYLCASKRGRGTDTQYFGPGTRLTVL.

CDR3 sequence: CASSLSDSNTGELFF. The CDR3 DNA follows: TGCGCCAGCAGCTTGTCGGACTCTAACACCGGGGAGCTGTTTTTT. The chain uses TRBV5-1 and TRBJ2-2; weak D call: TRBD2 (5 bases). The ends were cut back, 1 base at V and 2 bases at J, with 9 bases in the middle. The CDR3 is 15 amino acids. CDR1 and CDR2 from the germline V gene are SGHRS and YFSETQ.

This clonotype was detected once. V is TRBV6-6 and J is TRBJ2-3; D is uncertain. Germline lookup yields CDR1 MNHNY and CDR2 SVGAGI (reference sequence). The CDR3 consists of 12 residues. The V end was cut by 9 bases, the J end by 9 bases, with 16 bases between. CDR3 sequence reads: CASASPVGTQYF. The CDR3 bases are TGTGCCAGTGCGAGCCCGGTAGGCACGCAGTATTTT.

There are a few counts of this clonotype. The CDR3 DNA is TGTGCCACCAGCAGAGAGGGGGGCGGCTATGGCTACACCTTC. Its protein is CATSREGGGYGYTF. The V gene is TRBV15, the J gene TRBJ1-2, with D possibly matching TRBD1 (6 bases). Germline CDR1 LNHNV, CDR2 YYDKDF (reference sequence). The CDR3 consists of 14 residues. V shed 0 bases and J shed 4 bases, with 9 bases lying between them.

Here the CDR3 reads CASTHSVAGLYNEQFF. The CDR3 DNA is TGTGCCAGCACCCATAGTGTGGCAGGCCTCTACAATGAGCAGTTCTTC. The chain joins TRBV7-8 to TRBJ2-1; D not certain. The CDR3 sequence is 16 residues long. Germline values: CDR1 SGHVS, CDR2 FQNEAQ. V was shortened by 7 bases and J by 3 bases, with 19 bases between the two germline ends. Looking up the rest from reference TRBV7-8 and TRBJ2-1 gives the full variable domain: GAGVSQSPRYKVAKRGQDVALRCDPISGHVSLFWYQQALGQGPEFLTYFQNEAQLDKSGLPSDRFFAERPEGSVSTLKIQRTQQEDSAVYLCASTHSVAGLYNEQFFGPGTRLTVL.

This chain joins TRBV10-3 and TRBJ2-7; no firm D call. Trimming removed 4 bases from V and 0 bases from J, with 16 bases in between. This CDR3 contains 16 residues. CDR1 is ENHRY and CDR2 is SYGVKD in the germline V gene. The CDR3 DNA is TGTGCCATCAGTGCCCTTGGCCCATCTAGCTCCTACGAGCAGTACTTC. Translation: CAISALGPSSSYEQYF.

The gene calls are TRBV6-2 or TRBV6-3 and TRBJ1-2; D gene unclear. V shed 6 bases and J shed 7 bases, with 6 bases lying between them. The germline CDR1 and CDR2 sequences are MNHEY and SVGEGT. The CDR3 totals 10 residues. CDR3 nucleotides: TGTGCCAGCAGAGACCTTGGCTACACCTTC. It translates to CASRDLGYTF.

The chain is built from TRBV12-3 or TRBV12-4 and TRBJ2-7, with no clear D. The germline V and J ends were trimmed by 6 bases and 0 bases, with 12 bases remaining between them. The CDR3 spans 14 residues. The DNA of the CDR3 is TGTGCCAGCAGCCAAGCTGGTCTCTCCTACGAGCAGTACTTC. Its translation: CASSQAGLSYEQYF.

A few counts support this clonotype. The chain uses TRBV20-1 and TRBJ1-2, with a possible D match to TRBD1 (6 bases). The CDR3 has 14 amino acids. Germline CDR1 is DFQATT and CDR2 is SNEGSKA (reference sequence). V was trimmed by 2 bases and J by 7 bases, leaving 17 bases between them. CDR3 nucleotide sequence: TGCAGTGCTAGAACTACCAGGGGAGGTGGTGGCTACACCTTC. Amino acids: CSARTTRGGGGYTF.